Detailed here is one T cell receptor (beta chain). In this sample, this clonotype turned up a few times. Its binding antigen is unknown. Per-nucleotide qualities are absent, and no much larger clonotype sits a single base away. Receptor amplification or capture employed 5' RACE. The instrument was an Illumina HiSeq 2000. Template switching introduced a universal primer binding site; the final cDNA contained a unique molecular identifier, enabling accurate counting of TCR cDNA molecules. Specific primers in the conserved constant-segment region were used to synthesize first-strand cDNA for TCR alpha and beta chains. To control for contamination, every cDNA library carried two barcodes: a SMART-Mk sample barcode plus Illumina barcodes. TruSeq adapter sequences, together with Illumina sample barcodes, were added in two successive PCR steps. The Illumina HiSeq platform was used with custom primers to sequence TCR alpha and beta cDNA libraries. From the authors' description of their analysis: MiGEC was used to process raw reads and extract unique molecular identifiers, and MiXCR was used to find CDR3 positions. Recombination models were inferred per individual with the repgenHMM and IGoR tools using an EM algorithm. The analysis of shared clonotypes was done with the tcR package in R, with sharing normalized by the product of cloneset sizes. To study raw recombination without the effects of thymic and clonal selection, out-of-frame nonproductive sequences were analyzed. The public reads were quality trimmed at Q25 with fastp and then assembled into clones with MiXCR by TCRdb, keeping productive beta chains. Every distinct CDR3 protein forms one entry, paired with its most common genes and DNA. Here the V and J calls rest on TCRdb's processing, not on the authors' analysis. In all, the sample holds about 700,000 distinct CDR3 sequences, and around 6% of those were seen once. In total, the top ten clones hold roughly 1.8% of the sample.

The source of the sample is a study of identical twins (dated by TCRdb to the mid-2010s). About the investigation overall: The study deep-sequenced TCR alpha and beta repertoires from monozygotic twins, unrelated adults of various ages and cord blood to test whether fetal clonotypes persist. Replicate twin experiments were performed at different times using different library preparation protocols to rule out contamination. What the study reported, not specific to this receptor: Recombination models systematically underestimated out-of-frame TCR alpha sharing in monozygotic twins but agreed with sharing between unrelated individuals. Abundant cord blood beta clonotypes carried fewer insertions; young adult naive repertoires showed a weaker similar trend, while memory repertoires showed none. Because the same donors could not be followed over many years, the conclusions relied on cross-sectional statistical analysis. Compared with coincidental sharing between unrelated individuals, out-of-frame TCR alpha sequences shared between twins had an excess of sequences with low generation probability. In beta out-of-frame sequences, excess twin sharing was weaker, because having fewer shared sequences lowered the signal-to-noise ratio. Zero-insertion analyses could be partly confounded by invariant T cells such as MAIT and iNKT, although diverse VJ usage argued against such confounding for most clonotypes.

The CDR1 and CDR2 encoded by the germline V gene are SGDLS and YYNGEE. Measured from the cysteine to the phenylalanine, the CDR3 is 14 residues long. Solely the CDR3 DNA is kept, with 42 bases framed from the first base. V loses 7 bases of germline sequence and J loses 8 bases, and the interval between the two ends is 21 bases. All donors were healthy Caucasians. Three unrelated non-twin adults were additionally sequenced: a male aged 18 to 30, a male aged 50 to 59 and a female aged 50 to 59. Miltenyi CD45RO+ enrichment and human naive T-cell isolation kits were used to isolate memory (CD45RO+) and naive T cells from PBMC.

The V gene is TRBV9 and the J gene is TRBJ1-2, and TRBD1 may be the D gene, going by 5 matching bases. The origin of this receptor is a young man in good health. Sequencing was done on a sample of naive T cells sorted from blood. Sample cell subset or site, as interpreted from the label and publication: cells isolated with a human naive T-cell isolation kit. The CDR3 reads CASGLLGLPEGYTF. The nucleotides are TGTGCCAGCGGCCTCTTGGGACTGCCTGAGGGCTACACCTTC.